A single sample is the source of the 19 T cell receptor beta chains below, sequenced in a study of blood T cell repertoires in COVID-19 (dated by TCRdb to 2019 to 2021). Libraries were constructed by the immunoSEQ multiplex PCR assay. The table was pulled from immuneACCESS by TCRdb, which kept in-frame rearrangements only. Such tables lose some clones; where checked, under half of the loss comes from unresolved V genes, and the rest has no known cause. Within this sample are about 100,000 clones, with roughly 90% of them counted one time only. Of the sample, approximately 7.3% is held by the ten largest clones. Sequencing was performed on peripheral blood. The receptors were gathered from a man aged 25 to 45 in a cohort sampled during active COVID-19.

The chain has TRBV5-1 and TRBJ1-3; 7 bases line up with TRBD1. Losses at the gene ends were 1 base for V and 3 bases for J; bases not matched to a gene: 7. From germline, CDR1 is SGHRS and CDR2 YFSETQ. The CDR3 extends over 16 amino acids. DNA of the CDR3: TGCGCCAGCAGCTTGCAGGGGGGACGGTATGGAAACACCATATATTTT. Its translation: CASSLQGGRYGNTIYF.

The chain combines TRBV30 with TRBJ2-5; TRBD2 agrees at 9 bases. CDR3 length: 18 amino acids. The germline V gene has CDR1 GTSNPN and CDR2 SVGIG (reference sequence). V was clipped by 0 bases and J by 0 bases; unmatched bases: 11. The CDR3 here is CAWSVSEGLAGNQETQYF. DNA for the CDR3: TGTGCCTGGAGTGTGAGTGAGGGGCTAGCGGGGAACCAAGAGACCCAGTACTTC.

The chain uses TRBV21-1 and TRBJ1-6; the table calls TRBD1, which could not be checked here. TRBV21-1 is labeled a pseudogene. The CDR3 has 15 amino acids. CDR3 residues: CASRKDSSYNSPLHF. CDR3 coding DNA: TGTGCCAGCAGAAAAGACAGCTCCTATAATTCACCCCTCCACTTT.

The rearrangement joins TRBV28 to TRBJ2-3, with D tentatively TRBD1 (5 bases). Trimming left V 6 bases short and J 3 bases short, with 10 bases between. CDR1 and CDR2 (germline): MDHEN, SYDVKM. This CDR3 is 13 amino acids long. The CDR3 DNA is TGTGCCAGCAGCCCCAGGGCGACAGATACGCAGTATTTT. This sequence encodes CASSPRATDTQYF.

The chain is built from TRBV25-1 and TRBJ1-5; 7 bases are shared with TRBD1. Trimming took 4 bases from V and 3 from J; bases not matched to a gene: 3. Looked up from germline, CDR1 is MGHDK and CDR2 is SYGVNS. There are 14 residues in the CDR3. CDR3 in DNA: TGTGCCAGCAGTGGTGGGACAGACAATCAGCCCCAGCATTTT. This encodes CASSGGTDNQPQHF.

This clone was observed a single time. This sequence joins TRBV2 and TRBJ1-2; 7 bases align to TRBD1. The CDR3 is 13 residues long. Germline CDR1 is SNHLY and CDR2 is FYNNEI. J gave up 4 bases and V 2 bases, and 1 base lay outside the gene matches. The CDR3 protein is CASSEQGGYGYTF. In DNA, the CDR3 is TGTGCCAGCAGTGAACAGGGGGGCTATGGCTACACCTTC.

This chain connects TRBV29-1 to TRBJ2-7; weak D call: TRBD1 (5 bases). The V and J ends lost 7 bases and 0 bases respectively, with 13 bases between them. CDR1 is SQVTM, CDR2 ANQGSEA, per germline. The CDR3 contains 13 residues. CDR3 sequence reads: CSAVGQNSYEQYF. The CDR3 DNA sequence: TGCAGCGCTGTGGGGCAGAACTCCTACGAGCAGTACTTC.

The CDR3 is CAWTHKGLARGTQYF. The CDR3 region has the DNA TGTGCCTGGACTCACAAAGGACTAGCCCGTGGGACCCAGTACTTC. The V call is TRBV30, the J call TRBJ2-5; 8 bases match TRBD2. V trimming: 4 bases; J trimming: 7 bases; junction bases outside the gene matches: 14. The CDR3 is 15 amino acids. Germline V CDR1 and CDR2: GTSNPN, SVGIG (reference sequence).

The V and J genes are TRBV7-2 and TRBJ2-7; D ambiguous. The germline gives CDR1 SGHTA, CDR2 FQGNSA. V lost 5 bases to trimming and J lost 6 bases, with 14 bases between them. The CDR3 spans 13 residues. The CDR3 bases are TGTGCCAGCAGCGGTAGTTGGTTTCTCGAGCAGTACTTC. Its translation: CASSGSWFLEQYF.

The rearrangement joins TRBV27 to TRBJ2-1, with a tentative D call TRBD1 (5 bases). The CDR3 is 14 residues long. Germline CDR1 MNHEY, CDR2 SMNVEV (reference sequence). The V end lost 7 bases, the J end lost 0 bases, and 10 bases lay between the germline ends. CDR3 DNA: TGTGCCAGCACTAGGGGCTCCTCCTACAATGAGCAGTTCTTC. Its translation is CASTRGSSYNEQFF.

The J gene is TRBJ2-7, the V gene TRBV5-6; D not resolved. Trimming removed 4 bases at V and 5 bases at J, with 13 bases between. Germline loops: CDR1 SGHDT, CDR2 YYEEEE. The CDR3 runs 13 residues. The CDR3 DNA reads TGTGCCAGCAGCCTTGTTCGGTTGGACGAGCAGTACTTC. Translation: CASSLVRLDEQYF.

This chain links TRBV6-6 with TRBJ1-6; 9 bases are shared with TRBD1. The CDR3 loop spans 16 amino acids. After removal of 2 bases from V and 10 bases from J, the junction contained 9 bases not matched to a gene. The germline V gene has CDR1 MNHNY and CDR2 SVGAGI (reference sequence). For the CDR3, the DNA is TGTGCCAGCAGTTACCGGGCGACAGGGGGTAACTCACCCCTCCACTTT. Translation: CASSYRATGGNSPLHF.

The chain links TRBV7-2 to TRBJ1-6; a weak D match, TRBD1 (6 bases). CDR1 and CDR2 (germline): SGHTA, FQGNSA. Trimming pared 0 bases from V and 1 base from J, leaving 13 bases between. The CDR3 is 18 residues long. The DNA for the CDR3 is TGTGCCAGCAGCTTAGCTAACTTAGGGGGTTCCTATAATTCACCCCTCCACTTT. Residues: CASSLANLGGSYNSPLHF.

The chain couples TRBV11-2 to TRBJ1-4; D is unresolved. This CDR3 is built from 14 residues. V lost 4 bases, J lost 5 bases, and 11 bases lay in between. Germline V lookup: CDR1 SGHAT, CDR2 FQNNGV. The CDR3 here is CASSYRMTNEKLFF. CDR3 DNA sequence: TGTGCCAGCAGCTACCGGATGACAAATGAAAAACTGTTTTTT.

This clone was counted a single time. This chain uses TRBV28 with TRBJ2-5; 8 bases agree with TRBD1. The CDR3 sequence is 13 residues long. V lost 6 bases to trimming and J lost 5 bases; unmatched junction nucleotides: 5. The germline gives CDR1 MDHEN, CDR2 SYDVKM. CDR3 loop: CASSTGGMETQYF. CDR3 bases: TGTGCCAGCAGCACAGGGGGGATGGAGACCCAGTACTTC.

On this clone: Other DNA variants within this sample encode the same CDR3. The chain has TRBV19 and TRBJ2-7; 7 bases are a match to TRBD2. The CDR3 contains 15 residues. The ends lost 5 bases at V and 6 bases at J; junction bases unmatched: 13. Germline values: CDR1 LNHDA, CDR2 SQIVND (reference sequence). The DNA for the CDR3 is TGTGCCAGTAGTGGGGGTCGGGGGGATCGAGGCGAGCAGTACTTC. This gives the protein CASSGGRGDRGEQYF.

The genes are TRBV19 and TRBJ2-7; TRBD1 matches 8 bases. Germline loops: CDR1 LNHDA, CDR2 SQIVND (reference sequence). V trimming: 9 bases; J trimming: 0 bases; junction bases outside the gene matches: 10. The CDR3 sequence is 15 residues long. CDR3 protein: CASSLWTGTSYEQYF. The CDR3 DNA follows: TGTGCCAGCTCCCTCTGGACAGGGACCTCCTACGAGCAGTACTTC.

This rearrangement joins TRBV28 to TRBJ2-7; tentative D call: TRBD1 (5 bases). Trimming shortened V by 3 bases and J by 0 bases, and 9 bases separated the two germline ends. CDR1 and CDR2 from the germline V gene are MDHEN and SYDVKM. CDR3 length: 14 residues. In DNA, the CDR3 is TGTGCCAGCAGTTTGGGGCGGCTCTCCTACGAGCAGTACTTC. The encoded protein is CASSLGRLSYEQYF.

This sequence joins TRBV18 and TRBJ1-3; a weak D match, TRBD1 (6 bases). CDR1 and CDR2 (germline): KGHSH, LQKENI. V shed 8 bases and J shed 0 bases, with 14 bases lying between them. The CDR3 contains 15 residues. The CDR3 DNA reads as TGTGCCAGCACGACCGGACAGAGCTCTGGAAACACCATATATTTT. It yields the protein CASTTGQSSGNTIYF. Drawing the rest from reference TRBV18 and TRBJ1-3, the complete variable domain is NAGVMQNPRHLVRRRGQEARLRCSPMKGHSHVYWYRQLPEEGLKFMVYLQKENIIDESGMPKERFSAEFPKEGPSILRIQQVVRGDSAAYFCASTTGQSSGNTIYFGEGSWLTVV.